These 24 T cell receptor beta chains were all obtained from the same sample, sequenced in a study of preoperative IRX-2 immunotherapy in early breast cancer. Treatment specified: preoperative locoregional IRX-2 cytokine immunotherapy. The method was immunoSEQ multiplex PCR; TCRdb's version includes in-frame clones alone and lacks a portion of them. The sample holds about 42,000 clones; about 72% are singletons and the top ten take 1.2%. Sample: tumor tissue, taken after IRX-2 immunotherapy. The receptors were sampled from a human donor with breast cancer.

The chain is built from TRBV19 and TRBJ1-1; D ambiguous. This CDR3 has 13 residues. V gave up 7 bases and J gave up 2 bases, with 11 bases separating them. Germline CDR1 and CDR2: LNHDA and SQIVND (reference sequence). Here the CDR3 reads CASKEISNTEAFF. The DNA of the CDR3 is TGTGCCAGTAAGGAAATCTCCAACACTGAAGCTTTCTTT.

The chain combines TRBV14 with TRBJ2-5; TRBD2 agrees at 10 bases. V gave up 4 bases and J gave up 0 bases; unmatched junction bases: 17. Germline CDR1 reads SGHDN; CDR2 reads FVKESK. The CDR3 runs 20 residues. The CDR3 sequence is CASSPLLGRGLAGDQETQYF. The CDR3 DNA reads TGTGCCAGCAGCCCTCTTTTGGGTAGGGGGCTAGCGGGGGACCAAGAGACCCAGTACTTC.

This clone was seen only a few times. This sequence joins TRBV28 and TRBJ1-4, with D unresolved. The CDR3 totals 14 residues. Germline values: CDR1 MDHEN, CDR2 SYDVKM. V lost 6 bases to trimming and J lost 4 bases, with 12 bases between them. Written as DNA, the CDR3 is TGTGCCAGCAGCGTTCGCAGGTTTAATGAAAAACTGTTTTTT. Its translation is CASSVRRFNEKLFF. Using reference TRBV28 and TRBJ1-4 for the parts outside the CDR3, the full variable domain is DVKVTQSSRYLVKRTGEKVFLECVQDMDHENMFWYRQDPGLGLRLIYFSYDVKMKEKGDIPEGYSVSREKKERFSLILESASTNQTSMYLCASSVRRFNEKLFFGSGTQLSVL.

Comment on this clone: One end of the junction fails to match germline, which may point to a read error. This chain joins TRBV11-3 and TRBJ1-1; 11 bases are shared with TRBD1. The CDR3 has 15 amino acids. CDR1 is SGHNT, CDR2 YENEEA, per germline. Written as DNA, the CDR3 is TGTGCTAGCAGCGACCTCGTTGGACAGGGGGCTGGAGCTTTCTTT. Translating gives CASSDLVGQGAGAFF.

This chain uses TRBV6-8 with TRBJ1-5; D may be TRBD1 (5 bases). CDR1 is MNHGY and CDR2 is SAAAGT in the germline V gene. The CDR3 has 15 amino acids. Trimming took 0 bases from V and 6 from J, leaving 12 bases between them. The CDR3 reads CASSYSIGDLQPQHF. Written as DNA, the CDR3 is TGTGCCAGCAGTTACTCAATAGGGGACCTTCAGCCCCAGCATTTT.

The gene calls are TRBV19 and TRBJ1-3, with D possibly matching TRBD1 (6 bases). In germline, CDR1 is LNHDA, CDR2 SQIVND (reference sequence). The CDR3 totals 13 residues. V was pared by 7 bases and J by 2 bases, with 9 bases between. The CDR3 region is CASIRGPGNTIYF. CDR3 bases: TGTGCCAGTATCAGGGGTCCTGGAAACACCATATATTTT. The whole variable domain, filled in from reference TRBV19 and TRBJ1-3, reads DGGITQSPKYLFRKEGQNVTLSCEQNLNHDAMYWYRQDPGQGLRLIYYSQIVNDFQKGDIAEGYSVSREKKESFPLTVTSAQKNPTAFYLCASIRGPGNTIYFGEGSWLTVV.

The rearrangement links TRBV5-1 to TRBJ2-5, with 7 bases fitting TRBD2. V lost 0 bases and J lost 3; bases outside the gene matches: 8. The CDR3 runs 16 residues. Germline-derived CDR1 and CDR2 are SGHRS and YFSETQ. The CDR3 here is CASSLGLIGGKETQYF. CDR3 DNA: TGCGCCAGCAGCTTGGGATTAATCGGGGGGAAAGAGACCCAGTACTTC. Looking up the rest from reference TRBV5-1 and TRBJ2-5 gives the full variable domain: KAGVTQTPRYLIKTRGQQVTLSCSPISGHRSVSWYQQTPGQGLQFLFEYFSETQRNKGNFPGRFSGRQFSNSRSEMNVSTLELGDSALYLCASSLGLIGGKETQYFGPGTRLLVL.

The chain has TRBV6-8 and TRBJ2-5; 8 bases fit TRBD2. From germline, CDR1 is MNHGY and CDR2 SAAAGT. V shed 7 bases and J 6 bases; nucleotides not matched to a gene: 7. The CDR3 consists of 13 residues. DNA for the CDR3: TGTGCCAGCACTGGGACTAGAGGGCAGACCCAGTACTTC. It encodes CASTGTRGQTQYF.

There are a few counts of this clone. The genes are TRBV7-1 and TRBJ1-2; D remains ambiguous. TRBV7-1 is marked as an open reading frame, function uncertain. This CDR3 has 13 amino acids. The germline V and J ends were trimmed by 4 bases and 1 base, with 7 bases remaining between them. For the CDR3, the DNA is TGTGCCAGCAGCTTAGAGCTTAACTATGGCTACACCTTC. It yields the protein CASSLELNYGYTF.

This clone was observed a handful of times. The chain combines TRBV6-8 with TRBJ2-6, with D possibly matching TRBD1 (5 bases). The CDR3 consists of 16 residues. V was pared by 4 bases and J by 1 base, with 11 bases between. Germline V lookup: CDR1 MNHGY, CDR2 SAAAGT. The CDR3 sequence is CASSSTRASGANVLTF. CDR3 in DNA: TGTGCCAGCAGTTCCACCAGGGCTTCTGGGGCCAACGTCCTGACTTTC.

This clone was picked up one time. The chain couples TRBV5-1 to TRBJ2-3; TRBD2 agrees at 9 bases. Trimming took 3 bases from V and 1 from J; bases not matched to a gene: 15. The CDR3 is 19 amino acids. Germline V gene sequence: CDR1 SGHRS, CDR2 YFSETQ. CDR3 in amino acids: CASSSPGRVAGVRTDTQYF. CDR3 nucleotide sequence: TGCGCCAGCAGCTCCCCGGGGCGGGTAGCGGGAGTTCGCACAGATACGCAGTATTTT. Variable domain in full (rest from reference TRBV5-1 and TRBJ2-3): KAGVTQTPRYLIKTRGQQVTLSCSPISGHRSVSWYQQTPGQGLQFLFEYFSETQRNKGNFPGRFSGRQFSNSRSEMNVSTLELGDSALYLCASSSPGRVAGVRTDTQYFGPGTRLTVL.

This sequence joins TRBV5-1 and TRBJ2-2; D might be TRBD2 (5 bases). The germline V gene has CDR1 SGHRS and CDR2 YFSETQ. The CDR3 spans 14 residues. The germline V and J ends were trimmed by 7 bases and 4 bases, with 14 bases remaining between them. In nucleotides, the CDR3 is TGCGCCAGCGCTTACTACGAGGGCACCGGGGAGCTGTTTTTT. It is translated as CASAYYEGTGELFF.

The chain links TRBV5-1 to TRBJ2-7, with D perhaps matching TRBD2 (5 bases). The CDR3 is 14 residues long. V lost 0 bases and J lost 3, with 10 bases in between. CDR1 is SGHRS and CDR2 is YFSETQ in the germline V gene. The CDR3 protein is CASSLVGGIYEQYF. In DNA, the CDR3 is TGCGCCAGCAGCTTGGTCGGAGGAATCTACGAGCAGTACTTC.

The CDR3 DNA sequence: TGTGCCAGCAGCTTAGCGACCAAGTATGGCTACACCTTC. Encoded protein: CASSLATKYGYTF. The chain carries TRBV7-4 and TRBJ1-2; no firm D call. There are 13 residues in the CDR3. The V gene lost 0 bases and the J gene lost 5 bases, with 7 bases spanning the gap. The germline gives CDR1 SGHVT, CDR2 SQSDAQ.

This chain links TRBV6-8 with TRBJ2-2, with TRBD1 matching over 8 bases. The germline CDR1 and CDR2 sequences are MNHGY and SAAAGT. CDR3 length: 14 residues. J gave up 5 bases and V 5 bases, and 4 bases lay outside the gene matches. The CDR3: CASSTRTGTGELFF. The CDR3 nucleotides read TGTGCCAGCAGTACCCGGACAGGGACCGGGGAGCTGTTTTTT.

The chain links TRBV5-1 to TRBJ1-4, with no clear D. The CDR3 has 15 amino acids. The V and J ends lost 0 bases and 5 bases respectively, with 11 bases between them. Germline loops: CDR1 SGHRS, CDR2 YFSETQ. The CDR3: CASSLVPGLNEKLFF. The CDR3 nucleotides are TGCGCCAGCAGCTTGGTCCCGGGCCTAAATGAAAAACTGTTTTTT. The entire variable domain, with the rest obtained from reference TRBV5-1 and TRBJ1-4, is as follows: KAGVTQTPRYLIKTRGQQVTLSCSPISGHRSVSWYQQTPGQGLQFLFEYFSETQRNKGNFPGRFSGRQFSNSRSEMNVSTLELGDSALYLCASSLVPGLNEKLFFGSGTQLSVL.

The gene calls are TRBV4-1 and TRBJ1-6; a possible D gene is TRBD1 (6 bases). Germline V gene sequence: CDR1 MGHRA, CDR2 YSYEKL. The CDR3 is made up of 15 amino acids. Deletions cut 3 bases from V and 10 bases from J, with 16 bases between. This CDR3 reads CASSQSTGSGSPLHF. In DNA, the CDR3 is TGCGCCAGCAGCCAGTCAACAGGGTCAGGATCACCCCTCCACTTT.

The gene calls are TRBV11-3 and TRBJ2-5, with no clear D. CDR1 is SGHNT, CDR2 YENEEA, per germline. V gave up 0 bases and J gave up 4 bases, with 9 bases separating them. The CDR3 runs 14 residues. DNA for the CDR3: TGTGCCAGCAGCTTAGAAACTTATGGAGAGACCCAGTACTTC. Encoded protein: CASSLETYGETQYF.

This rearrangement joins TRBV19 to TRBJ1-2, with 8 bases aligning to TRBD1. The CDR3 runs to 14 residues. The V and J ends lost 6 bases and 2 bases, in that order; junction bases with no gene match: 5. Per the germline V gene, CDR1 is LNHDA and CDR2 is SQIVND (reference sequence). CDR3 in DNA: TGTGCCAGTAGCGGCCGACAGGGGAACTATGGCTACACCTTC. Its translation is CASSGRQGNYGYTF.

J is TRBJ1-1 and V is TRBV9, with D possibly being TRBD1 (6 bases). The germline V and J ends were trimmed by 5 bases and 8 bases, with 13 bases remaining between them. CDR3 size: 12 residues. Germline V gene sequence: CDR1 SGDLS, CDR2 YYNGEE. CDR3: CASSSLQGEAFF. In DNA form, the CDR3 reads TGTGCCAGCAGTTCCCTACAGGGCGAAGCTTTCTTT.

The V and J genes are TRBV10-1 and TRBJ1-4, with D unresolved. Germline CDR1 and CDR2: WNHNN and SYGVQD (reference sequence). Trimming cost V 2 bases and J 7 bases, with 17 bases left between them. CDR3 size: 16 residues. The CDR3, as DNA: TGCGCCAGCAGTGAGAGTGGACGTCCCGTGGGTGAAAAACTGTTTTTT. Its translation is CASSESGRPVGEKLFF.

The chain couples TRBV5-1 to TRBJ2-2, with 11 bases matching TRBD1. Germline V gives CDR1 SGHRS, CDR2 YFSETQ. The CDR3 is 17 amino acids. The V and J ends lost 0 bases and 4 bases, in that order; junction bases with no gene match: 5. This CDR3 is CASSLVTGTGGTGELFF. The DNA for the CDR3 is TGCGCCAGCAGCTTGGTCACCGGGACAGGGGGCACCGGGGAGCTGTTTTTT.

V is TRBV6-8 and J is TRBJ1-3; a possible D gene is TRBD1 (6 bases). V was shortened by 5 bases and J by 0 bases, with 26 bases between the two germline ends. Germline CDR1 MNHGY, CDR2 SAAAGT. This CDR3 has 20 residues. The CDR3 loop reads CASSDYFLRGGVSSGNTIYF. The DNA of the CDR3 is TGTGCCAGCAGTGATTATTTTCTACGTGGGGGCGTGAGCTCTGGAAACACCATATATTTT.

The CDR3 sequence: CASSLDGTVVGDEQFF. The CDR3 DNA follows: TGTGCCAGTAGTCTGGACGGGACAGTCGTCGGGGATGAGCAGTTCTTC. The chain recombines TRBV19 with TRBJ2-1, with TRBD1 identical over 7 bases. CDR3 length equals 16 residues. CDR1 is LNHDA and CDR2 is SQIVND in the germline V gene (reference sequence). Trimming removed 5 bases from V and 8 bases from J; junction bases left unmatched: 15.